The next 21 T cell receptor beta chains were all read from a single sample in a study of T-cell reconstitution after alpha-beta-depleted transplantation in children. Unique molecular identifiers were incorporated during preparation of the TCRbeta library. One entry per CDR3 protein, called by TCRdb with MiXCR from the PCR reads. Among a few hundred thousand distinct CDR3 sequences listed, around a tenth were seen once. Specimen: PBMCs, collected before TCRalphabeta/CD19-depleted stem cell transplant. These receptors originate from a boy younger than two with acute myeloid leukemia, due to receive a stem cell transplant.

This chain connects TRBV3-1 to TRBJ1-1, with D uncertain. The CDR3 sequence is 14 residues long. Germline V lookup: CDR1 LGHDT, CDR2 YNNKEL (reference sequence). V lost 0 bases, J lost 6 bases, and 11 bases lay in between. The DNA for the CDR3 is TGTGCCAGCAGCCAAGATCTTGAAGGTTCTGAAGCTTTCTTT. Translating gives CASSQDLEGSEAFF.

This chain joins TRBV28 and TRBJ2-7, with a weak D call TRBD1 (6 bases). Germline values: CDR1 MDHEN, CDR2 SYDVKM. V was trimmed by 2 bases and J by 5 bases, leaving 22 bases between them. This CDR3 is 17 amino acids long. CDR3 region: CASSLVGASRATHEQYF. CDR3 DNA: TGTGCCAGCAGTTTAGTGGGGGCGTCTAGAGCCACCCACGAGCAGTACTTC.

This clonotype has ten or more counts. The V gene is TRBV7-8, the J gene TRBJ1-5; D is uncertain. Trimming left V 1 base short and J 4 bases short, with 5 bases between. The germline CDR1 and CDR2 sequences are SGHVS and FQNEAQ. The CDR3 extends over 13 amino acids. The CDR3 DNA sequence: TGTGCCAGCAGCTTAGTCCTAAATCAGCCCCAGCATTTT. It translates to CASSLVLNQPQHF.

This clonotype was counted ten times or more. The V and J genes are TRBV28 and TRBJ2-3, with TRBD1 matching over 11 bases. J lost 5 bases, V lost 6 bases, and 7 bases had no gene match. Germline CDR1 reads MDHEN; CDR2 reads SYDVKM. This CDR3 has 15 amino acids. In DNA, the CDR3 is TGTGCCAGCAGATCAGCCGGGACAGGGGGAGATACGCAGTATTTT. Its protein is CASRSAGTGGDTQYF. Filled out from reference TRBV28 and TRBJ2-3, the complete variable domain reads DVKVTQSSRYLVKRTGEKVFLECVQDMDHENMFWYRQDPGLGLRLIYFSYDVKMKEKGDIPEGYSVSREKKERFSLILESASTNQTSMYLCASRSAGTGGDTQYFGPGTRLTVL.

This clonotype was seen many times. The CDR3 bases are TGTGCCAGCAGTTCCGCCGGGACACCCCCCGGGGAGCTGTTTTTT. Translating it yields CASSSAGTPPGELFF. V usage is TRBV28 and J usage is TRBJ2-2; the D gene is possibly TRBD1 (6 bases). This CDR3 has 15 amino acids. Trimming took 4 bases from V and 6 from J, leaving 15 bases between them. CDR1 is MDHEN, CDR2 SYDVKM, per germline.

This clonotype was observed a few times. The CDR3 coding sequence is TGTGCCAGCAGCTTGACTAGCGGGCCACTCCAAGAGACCCAGTACTTC. Translating it yields CASSLTSGPLQETQYF. This rearrangement joins TRBV7-2 to TRBJ2-5; 10 bases align to TRBD2. CDR3 length: 16 residues. With 3 bases clipped from V and 1 base from J, the junction kept 5 bases outside the gene matches. Germline values: CDR1 SGHTA, CDR2 FQGNSA.

This clonotype was counted many times. V usage is TRBV28 and J usage is TRBJ2-1, with TRBD2 matching over 14 bases. The CDR3 is 21 residues long. V gave up 1 base and J gave up 0 bases; unmatched junction bases: 11. Germline V gene data show CDR1 as MDHEN and CDR2 as SYDVKM. CDR3 protein: CASSLSPGLAGALSSYNEQFF. In DNA form, the CDR3 reads TGTGCCAGCAGTTTATCGCCGGGACTAGCGGGGGCCCTAAGCTCCTACAATGAGCAGTTCTTC. Using reference TRBV28 and TRBJ2-1 for the parts outside the CDR3, the full variable domain is DVKVTQSSRYLVKRTGEKVFLECVQDMDHENMFWYRQDPGLGLRLIYFSYDVKMKEKGDIPEGYSVSREKKERFSLILESASTNQTSMYLCASSLSPGLAGALSSYNEQFFGPGTRLTVL.

There are many counts of this clonotype. The CDR3 DNA reads TGTGCCAGCAGCTTCCGGGACACAGATACGCAGTATTTT. This translates into CASSFRDTDTQYF. The V and J genes are TRBV7-2 and TRBJ2-3, with a possible D match to TRBD2 (5 bases). Germline V lookup: CDR1 SGHTA, CDR2 FQGNSA. V was pared by 3 bases and J by 2 bases, with 6 bases between. The CDR3 length is 13 residues.

This clonotype was seen many times. The chain is built from TRBV12-3 or TRBV12-4 and TRBJ2-1, with a tentative D call TRBD2 (7 bases). The V and J ends lost 3 bases and 0 bases respectively, with 9 bases between them. The CDR3 length is 15 residues. In DNA form, the CDR3 reads TGTGCCAGCAGTTTGGGGGGGCACTCCTACAATGAGCAGTTCTTC. It is translated as CASSLGGHSYNEQFF.

This clonotype was seen at least ten times. This chain joins TRBV27 and TRBJ2-5, with D perhaps TRBD1 (5 bases). The CDR3 is made up of 14 amino acids. The germline V gene has CDR1 MNHEY and CDR2 SMNVEV (reference sequence). Trimming removed 2 bases at V and 5 bases at J, with 12 bases between. The CDR3 region is CASSLLGAGETQYF. The CDR3 region has the DNA TGTGCCAGCAGTTTACTTGGGGCTGGGGAGACCCAGTACTTC.

This clonotype was seen many times. The chain carries TRBV20-1 and TRBJ2-5; 7 bases align to TRBD2. V was clipped by 7 bases and J by 2 bases; unmatched bases: 7. The CDR3 covers 13 residues. CDR1 and CDR2 (germline): DFQATT, SNEGSKA (reference sequence). CDR3 region: CSGILAPQETQYF. In DNA, the CDR3 is TGCAGTGGAATACTAGCGCCTCAAGAGACCCAGTACTTC.

This clonotype has a handful of counts. Since a much larger clone is just one base distant, this may be a read error. This sequence joins TRBV7-4 and TRBJ2-2; 10 bases align to TRBD1. Germline V gene lookup returns CDR1 SGHVT and CDR2 SQSDAQ. The CDR3 spans 16 residues. As DNA, the CDR3 is TGTGCCTGCAGCTTGGCCGGGACAGGGGTTCCCGGGGAGCTGTTTTTT. Amino acid sequence: CACSLAGTGVPGELFF.

At least ten counts were recorded for this clonotype. The chain couples TRBV5-1 to TRBJ2-5, with TRBD2 matching over 8 bases. Germline CDR1 reads SGHRS; CDR2 reads YFSETQ. The CDR3 runs 13 residues. V dropped 6 bases and J dropped 4; count of bases not matched to a gene: 5. The CDR3 DNA reads as TGCGCCAGCACCTCCGCGGGGGGAGAGACCCAGTACTTC. Its translation: CASTSAGGETQYF.

This clonotype has ten or more counts. The chain links TRBV2 to TRBJ2-3; 9 positions match TRBD1. CDR3 length equals 14 residues. V dropped 3 bases and J dropped 4; count of bases not matched to a gene: 2. Germline V gene sequence: CDR1 SNHLY, CDR2 FYNNEI. Here the CDR3 reads CASSEDRGPDTQYF. DNA for the CDR3: TGTGCCAGCAGTGAGGACAGGGGACCAGATACGCAGTATTTT.

This clonotype was counted many times. V gene TRBV14 combines with J gene TRBJ1-5, with D possibly being TRBD1 (6 bases). V gave up 1 base and J gave up 0 bases, with 13 bases separating them. Germline CDR1 is SGHDN and CDR2 is FVKESK. This CDR3 spans 17 amino acids. CDR3 loop: CASSQVWGAVSNQPQHF. The CDR3 DNA follows: TGTGCCAGCAGCCAAGTCTGGGGGGCCGTTAGCAATCAGCCCCAGCATTTT.

This clonotype was observed at least ten times. The chain combines TRBV7-2 with TRBJ1-4; weak D call: TRBD1 (6 bases). The ends were cut back, 5 bases at V and 3 bases at J, with 13 bases in the middle. CDR1 and CDR2 (germline): SGHTA, FQGNSA. CDR3 length: 15 amino acids. DNA of the CDR3: TGTGCCAGCAGCCCCGAGACAGGCTCTAATGAAAAACTGTTTTTT. Its protein is CASSPETGSNEKLFF.

This clonotype came up many times. V gene TRBV12-3 or TRBV12-4 combines with J gene TRBJ2-1; TRBD2 matches at 14 bases. CDR3 length: 15 residues. The J segment lost 9 bases and the V segment lost 6 bases, leaving 7 bases of the junction unmatched. CDR3 protein: CASSPGLAGAGEQFF. In nucleotides, the CDR3 is TGTGCCAGCAGCCCGGGACTAGCGGGAGCGGGTGAGCAGTTCTTC.

This clonotype was counted ten times or more. The rearrangement joins TRBV14 to TRBJ2-3; tentative D call: TRBD2 (7 bases). Between the trimmed V and J ends, which lost 5 bases and 7 bases, there was a span of 19 bases. This CDR3 has 15 amino acids. CDR1 and CDR2 from the germline V gene are SGHDN and FVKESK. CDR3 sequence (DNA): TGTGCCAGCAGCAAGAACCCTCAGGGGACTAATACGCAGTATTTT. It translates to CASSKNPQGTNTQYF.

This clonotype has ten or more counts. The chain links TRBV5-1 to TRBJ2-3; D not resolved. The V end was cut by 1 base, the J end by 3 bases, with 9 bases between. The CDR3 totals 14 residues. CDR1 SGHRS and CDR2 YFSETQ come from the germline V gene. In DNA form, the CDR3 reads TGCGCCAGCAGCTTGTTGCAGGATACAGATACGCAGTATTTT. Amino acid sequence: CASSLLQDTDTQYF. The full variable domain, completed using reference TRBV5-1 and TRBJ2-3, is KAGVTQTPRYLIKTRGQQVTLSCSPISGHRSVSWYQQTPGQGLQFLFEYFSETQRNKGNFPGRFSGRQFSNSRSEMNVSTLELGDSALYLCASSLLQDTDTQYFGPGTRLTVL.

This clonotype was seen ten or more times. The genes are TRBV3-1 and TRBJ2-1; TRBD2 matches 10 bases. Germline V gene data show CDR1 as LGHDT and CDR2 as YNNKEL (reference sequence). CDR3 length equals 13 residues. The V segment lost 4 bases and the J segment 10 bases; nucleotides outside the gene matches: 4. As DNA, the CDR3 is TGTGCCAGCAGCCTTAGCGGGAGGTCGGAGCAGTTCTTC. Protein product: CASSLSGRSEQFF.

About this clonotype itself: This may be a read error, as it is one base from a much larger clone. The chain links TRBV12-3 or TRBV12-4 to TRBJ1-2, with no clear D. V was pared by 5 bases and J by 8 bases, with 12 bases between. This CDR3 contains 12 residues. The CDR3 nucleotides are TGTGCCAGCAGTCCCCCCCGGGGAGGCTACACCTTC. Amino acid sequence: CASSPPRGGYTF.